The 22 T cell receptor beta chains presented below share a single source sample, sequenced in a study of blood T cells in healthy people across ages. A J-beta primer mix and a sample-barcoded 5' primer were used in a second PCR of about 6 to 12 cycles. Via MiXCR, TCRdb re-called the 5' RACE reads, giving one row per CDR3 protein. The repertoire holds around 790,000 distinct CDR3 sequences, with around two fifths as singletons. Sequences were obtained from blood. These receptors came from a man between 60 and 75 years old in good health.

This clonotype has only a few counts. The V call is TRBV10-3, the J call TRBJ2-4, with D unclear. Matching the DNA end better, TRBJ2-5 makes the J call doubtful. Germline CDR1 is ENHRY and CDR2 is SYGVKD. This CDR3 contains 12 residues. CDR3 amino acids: CAISPPGETQYF. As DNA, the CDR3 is TGTGCCATCAGCCCCCCGGGAGAGACCCAGTACTTC.

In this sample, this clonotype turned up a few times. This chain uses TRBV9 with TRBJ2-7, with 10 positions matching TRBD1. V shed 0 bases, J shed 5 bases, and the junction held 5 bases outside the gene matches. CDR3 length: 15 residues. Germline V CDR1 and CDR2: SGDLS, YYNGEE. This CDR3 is CASSVGGTGADEQYF. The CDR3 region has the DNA TGTGCCAGCAGCGTAGGTGGGACAGGGGCCGACGAGCAGTACTTC. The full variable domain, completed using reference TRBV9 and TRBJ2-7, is DSGVTQTPKHLITATGQRVTLRCSPRSGDLSVYWYQQSLDQGLQFLIQYYNGEERAKGNILERFSAQQFPDLHSELNLSSLELGDSALYFCASSVGGTGADEQYFGPGTRLTVT.

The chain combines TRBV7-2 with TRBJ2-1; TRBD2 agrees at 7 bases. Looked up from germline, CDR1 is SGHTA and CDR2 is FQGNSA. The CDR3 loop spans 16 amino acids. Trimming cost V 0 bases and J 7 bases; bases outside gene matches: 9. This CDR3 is CASSLASGPRENEQFF. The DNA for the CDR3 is TGTGCCAGCAGCTTAGCTAGCGGGCCCAGGGAGAATGAGCAGTTCTTC.

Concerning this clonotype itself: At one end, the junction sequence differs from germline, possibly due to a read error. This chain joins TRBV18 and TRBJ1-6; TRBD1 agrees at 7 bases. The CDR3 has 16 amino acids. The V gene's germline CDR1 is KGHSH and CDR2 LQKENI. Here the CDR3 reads CASSYTGDVYNSPPHF. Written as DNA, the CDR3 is TGTGCCAGCTCATATACAGGGGATGTCTATAATTCACCCCCCCACTTT.

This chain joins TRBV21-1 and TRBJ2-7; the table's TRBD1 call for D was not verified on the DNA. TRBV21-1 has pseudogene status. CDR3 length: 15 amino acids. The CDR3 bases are TGTGCCAGCAGGGGAATGGGGGAATACCCCTACGAGCAGTACTTC. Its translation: CASRGMGEYPYEQYF.

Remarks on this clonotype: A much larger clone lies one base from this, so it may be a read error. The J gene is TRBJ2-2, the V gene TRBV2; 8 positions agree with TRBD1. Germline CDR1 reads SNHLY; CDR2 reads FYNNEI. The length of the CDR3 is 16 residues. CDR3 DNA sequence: TGTGTCAGCAGCGTACAGGGGGTAAAGAACACCGGGGAGCTGTTTTTT. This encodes CVSSVQGVKNTGELFF.

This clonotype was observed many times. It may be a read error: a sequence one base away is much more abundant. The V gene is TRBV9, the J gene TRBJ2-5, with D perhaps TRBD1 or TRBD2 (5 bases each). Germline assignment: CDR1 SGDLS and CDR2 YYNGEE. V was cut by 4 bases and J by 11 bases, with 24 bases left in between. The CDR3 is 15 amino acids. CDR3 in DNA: TGTGCCAGCAGCACCGGGACCGTTGGTACAACTGAGCAGTACTTC. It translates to CASSTGTVGTTEQYF.

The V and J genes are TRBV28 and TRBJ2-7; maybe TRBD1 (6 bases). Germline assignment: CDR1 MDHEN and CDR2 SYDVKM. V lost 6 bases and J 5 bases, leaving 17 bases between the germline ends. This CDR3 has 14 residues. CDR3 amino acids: CASSIVSTGNEQYF. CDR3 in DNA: TGTGCCAGCAGCATAGTTTCTACAGGGAACGAGCAGTACTTC.

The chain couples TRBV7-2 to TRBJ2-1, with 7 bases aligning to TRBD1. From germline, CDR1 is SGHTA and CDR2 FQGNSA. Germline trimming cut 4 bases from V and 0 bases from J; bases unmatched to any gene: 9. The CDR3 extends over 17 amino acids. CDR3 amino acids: CASSYRTGPSSYNEQFF. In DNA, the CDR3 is TGTGCCAGCAGCTATCGGACAGGTCCGAGCTCCTACAATGAGCAGTTCTTC. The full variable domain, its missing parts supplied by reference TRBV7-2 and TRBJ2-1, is GAGVSQSPSNKVTEKGKDVELRCDPISGHTALYWYRQSLGQGLEFLIYFQGNSAPDKSGLPSDRFSAERTGGSVSTLTIQRTQQEDSAVYLCASSYRTGPSSYNEQFFGPGTRLTVL.

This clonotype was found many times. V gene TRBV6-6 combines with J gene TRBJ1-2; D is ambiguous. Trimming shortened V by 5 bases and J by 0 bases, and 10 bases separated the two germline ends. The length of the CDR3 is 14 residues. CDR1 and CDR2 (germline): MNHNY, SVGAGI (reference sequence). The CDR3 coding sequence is TGTGCCAGCAGTCTCCCACCCTCTAACTATGGCTACACCTTC. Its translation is CASSLPPSNYGYTF.

In DNA form, the CDR3 reads TGTGCCAGCAGGGAGGGGGATAGCAATCAGCCCCAGCATTTT. Protein: CASREGDSNQPQHF. This chain uses TRBV2 with TRBJ1-5, with D possibly matching TRBD1 (6 bases). The CDR3 is 14 residues long. Germline V gene lookup returns CDR1 SNHLY and CDR2 FYNNEI. The ends were cut back, 6 bases at V and 0 bases at J, with 9 bases in the middle.

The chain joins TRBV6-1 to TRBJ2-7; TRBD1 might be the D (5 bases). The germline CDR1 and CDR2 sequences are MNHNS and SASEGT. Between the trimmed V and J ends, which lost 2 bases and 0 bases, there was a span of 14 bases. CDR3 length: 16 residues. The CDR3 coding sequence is TGTGCCAGCAGTGAAAAAGGACACCAGAGCTCCTACGAGCAGTACTTC. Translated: CASSEKGHQSSYEQYF.

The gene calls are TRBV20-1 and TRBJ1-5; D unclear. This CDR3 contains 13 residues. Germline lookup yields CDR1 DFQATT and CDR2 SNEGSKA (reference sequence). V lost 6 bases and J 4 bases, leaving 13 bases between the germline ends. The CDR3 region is CSARYRGNQPQHF. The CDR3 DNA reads TGCAGTGCGAGGTACCGGGGAAATCAGCCCCAGCATTTT.

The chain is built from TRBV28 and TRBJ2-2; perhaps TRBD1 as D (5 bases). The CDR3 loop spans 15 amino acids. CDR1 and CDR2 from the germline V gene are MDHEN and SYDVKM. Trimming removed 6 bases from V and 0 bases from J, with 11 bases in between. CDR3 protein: CASRTQGSNTGELFF. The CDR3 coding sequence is TGTGCCAGCAGGACCCAGGGTTCGAACACCGGGGAGCTGTTTTTT.

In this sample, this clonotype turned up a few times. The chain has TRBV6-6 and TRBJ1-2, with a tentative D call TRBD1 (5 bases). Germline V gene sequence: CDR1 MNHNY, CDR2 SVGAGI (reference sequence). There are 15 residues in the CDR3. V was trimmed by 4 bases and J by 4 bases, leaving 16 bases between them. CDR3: CASSFPAREGYGYTF. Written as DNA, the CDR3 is TGTGCCAGCAGTTTCCCCGCCAGGGAAGGCTATGGCTACACCTTC.

CDR3 bases: TGTGCCAGCAGCTTAGGTCAGACGGGGGAGGTTCGTGAAAAACTGTTTTTT. Translated: CASSLGQTGEVREKLFF. This sequence joins TRBV7-9 and TRBJ1-4; tentative D call: TRBD1 (5 bases). Between the trimmed V and J ends, which lost 1 base and 7 bases, there was a span of 19 bases. The germline gives CDR1 SEHNR, CDR2 FQNEAQ (reference sequence). The CDR3 extends over 17 amino acids.

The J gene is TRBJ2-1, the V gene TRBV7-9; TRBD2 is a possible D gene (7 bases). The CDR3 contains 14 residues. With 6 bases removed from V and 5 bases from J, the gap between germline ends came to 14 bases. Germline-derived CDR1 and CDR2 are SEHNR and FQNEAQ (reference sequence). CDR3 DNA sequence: TGTGCCAGCAGGGTAGGGGGGGCCGACAATGAGCAGTTCTTC. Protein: CASRVGGADNEQFF.

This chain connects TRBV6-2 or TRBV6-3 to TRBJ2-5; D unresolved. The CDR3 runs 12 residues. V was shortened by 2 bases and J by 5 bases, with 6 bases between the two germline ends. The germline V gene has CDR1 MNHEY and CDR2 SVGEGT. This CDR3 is CASSYRWETQYF. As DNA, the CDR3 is TGTGCCAGCAGTTACCGCTGGGAGACCCAGTACTTC.

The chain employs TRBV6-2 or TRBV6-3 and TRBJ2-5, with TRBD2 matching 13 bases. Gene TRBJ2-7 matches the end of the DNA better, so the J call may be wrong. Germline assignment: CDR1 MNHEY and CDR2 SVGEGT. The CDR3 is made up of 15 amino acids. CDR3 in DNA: TGTGCCAGCAGTGCTCGGTGGACTAGCGGGAGCGAGCAGTACTTC. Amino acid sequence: CASSARWTSGSEQYF.

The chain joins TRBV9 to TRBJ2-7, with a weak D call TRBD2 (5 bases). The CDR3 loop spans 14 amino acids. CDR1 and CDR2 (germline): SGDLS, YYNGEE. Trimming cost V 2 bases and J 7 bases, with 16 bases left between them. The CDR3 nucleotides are TGTGCCAGCAGCGTTACCCCTAGCTCGAGGGAGCAGTACTTC. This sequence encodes CASSVTPSSREQYF.

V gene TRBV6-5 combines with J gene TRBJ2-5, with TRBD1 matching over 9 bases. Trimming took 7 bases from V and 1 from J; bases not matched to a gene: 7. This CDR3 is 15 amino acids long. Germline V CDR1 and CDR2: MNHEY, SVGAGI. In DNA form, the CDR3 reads TGTGCCAGCACCGAGACAGGGGGGATCCAAGAGACCCAGTACTTC. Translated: CASTETGGIQETQYF.

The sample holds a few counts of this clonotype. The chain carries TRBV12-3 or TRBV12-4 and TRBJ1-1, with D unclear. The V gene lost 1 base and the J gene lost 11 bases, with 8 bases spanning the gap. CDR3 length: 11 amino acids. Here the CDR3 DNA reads TGTGCCAGCAGTTTAGGACGTGTGGCTTTCTTT. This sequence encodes CASSLGRVAFF.